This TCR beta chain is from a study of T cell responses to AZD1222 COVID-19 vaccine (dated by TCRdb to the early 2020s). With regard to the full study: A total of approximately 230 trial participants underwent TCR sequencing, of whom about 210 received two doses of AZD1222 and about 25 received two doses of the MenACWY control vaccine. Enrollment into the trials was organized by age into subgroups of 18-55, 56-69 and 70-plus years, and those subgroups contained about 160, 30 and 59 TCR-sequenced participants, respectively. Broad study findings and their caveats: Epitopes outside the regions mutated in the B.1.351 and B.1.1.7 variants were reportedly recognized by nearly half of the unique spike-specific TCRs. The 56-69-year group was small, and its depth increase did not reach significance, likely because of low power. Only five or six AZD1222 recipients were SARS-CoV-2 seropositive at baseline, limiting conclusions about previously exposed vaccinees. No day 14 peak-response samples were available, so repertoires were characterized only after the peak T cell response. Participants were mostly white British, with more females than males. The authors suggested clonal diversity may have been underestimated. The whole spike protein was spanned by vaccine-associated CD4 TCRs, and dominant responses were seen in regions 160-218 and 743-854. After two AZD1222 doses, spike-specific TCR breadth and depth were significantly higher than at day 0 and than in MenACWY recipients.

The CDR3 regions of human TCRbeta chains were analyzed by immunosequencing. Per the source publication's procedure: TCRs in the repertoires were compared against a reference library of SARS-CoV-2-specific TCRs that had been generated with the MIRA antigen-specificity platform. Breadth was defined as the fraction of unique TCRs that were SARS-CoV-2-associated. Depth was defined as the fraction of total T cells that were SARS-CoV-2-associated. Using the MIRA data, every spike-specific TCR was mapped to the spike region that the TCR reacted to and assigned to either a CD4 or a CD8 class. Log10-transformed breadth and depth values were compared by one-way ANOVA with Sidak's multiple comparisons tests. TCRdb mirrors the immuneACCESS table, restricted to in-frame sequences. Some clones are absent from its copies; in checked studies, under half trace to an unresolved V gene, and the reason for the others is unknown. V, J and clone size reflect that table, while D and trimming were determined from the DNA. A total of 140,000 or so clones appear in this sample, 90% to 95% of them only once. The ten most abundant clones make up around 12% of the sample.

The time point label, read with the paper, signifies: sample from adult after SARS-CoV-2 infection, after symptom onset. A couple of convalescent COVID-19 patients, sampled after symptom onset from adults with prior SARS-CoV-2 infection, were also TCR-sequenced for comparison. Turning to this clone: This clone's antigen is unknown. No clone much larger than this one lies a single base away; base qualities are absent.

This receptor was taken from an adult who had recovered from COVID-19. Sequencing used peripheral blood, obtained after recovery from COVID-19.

Here the CDR3 is given as CASSTPRTGVGNTIYF. In nucleotides, the sequence is TGTGCCAGCAGTACCCCCCGAACAGGGGTTGGAAACACCATATATTTT. This receptor chain uses TRBV28 and TRBJ1-3, and 7 junctional nucleotides match TRBD1. The CDR3 starts with the cysteine, ends with the phenylalanine, and has 16 residues. Of the read, only the CDR3 DNA is kept; its 48 bases are in frame from base 1. The CDR1 and CDR2 encoded by the germline V gene are MDHEN and SYDVKM. Here V drops 5 bases and J drops 3 bases, and the junction holds 10 bases not matched to any gene. Outside the CDR3, residues come from the reference TRBV28 and TRBJ1-3 proteins, so the full variable domain is: DVKVTQSSRYLVKRTGEKVFLECVQDMDHENMFWYRQDPGLGLRLIYFSYDVKMKEKGDIPEGYSVSREKKERFSLILESASTNQTSMYLCASSTPRTGVGNTIYFGEGSWLTVV.